This T cell receptor (beta chain) was recovered during a study of beta chain features in type 1 diabetes. This clone showed up just a few times. The junction does not match germline at one end; this may be a read error. TCRB transcripts that were expressed got sequenced, as all of the isolated RNA had been reverse transcribed. Measured with immunoSEQ multiplex PCR; TCRdb has only the in-frame clones, and not every one. The sample lists about 900,000 clones, about a sixth occurring once. The sequencing input was naive CD4+ T cells from blood. The sequence was collected from a woman between 18 and 29 years old in good health.

CDR3 in DNA: TGCAGTGCCCTACAAGGGACCCAGTACTTC. Amino acids: CSALQGTQYF. The chain joins TRBV20-1 to TRBJ2-5, with D uncertain. Looked up from germline, CDR1 is DFQATT and CDR2 is SNEGSKA (reference sequence). CDR3 length: 10 amino acids.